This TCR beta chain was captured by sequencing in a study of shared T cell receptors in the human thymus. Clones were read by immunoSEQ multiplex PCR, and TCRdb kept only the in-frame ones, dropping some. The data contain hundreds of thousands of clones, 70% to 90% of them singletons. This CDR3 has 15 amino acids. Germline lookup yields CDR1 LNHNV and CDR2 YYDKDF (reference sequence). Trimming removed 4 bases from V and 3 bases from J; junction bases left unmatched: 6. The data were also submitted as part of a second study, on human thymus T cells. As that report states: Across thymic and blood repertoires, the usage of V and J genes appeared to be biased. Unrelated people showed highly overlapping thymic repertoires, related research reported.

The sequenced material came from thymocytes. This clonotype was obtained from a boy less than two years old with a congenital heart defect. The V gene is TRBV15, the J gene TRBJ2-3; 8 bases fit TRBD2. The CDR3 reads CATSMSERETDTQYF. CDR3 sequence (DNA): TGTGCCACCAGCATGTCCGAGCGGGAGACAGATACGCAGTATTTT.